Each of the 16 T cell receptor beta chains below was sequenced from the same sample in a study of somatic mutations in cytotoxic T cells in rheumatoid arthritis. The repertoire was sequenced with immunoSEQ multiplex PCR; TCRdb's copy has only in-frame clones and lacks some. Of about 4,800 clones listed, roughly 74% are singletons. Here the sequenced sample was CD8+ T cells sorted from blood, taken at a follow-up visit. The receptors here all came from a middle-aged man with rheumatoid arthritis.

The V and J genes are TRBV6-1 and TRBJ2-3; a possible D gene is TRBD2 (6 bases). This CDR3 is built from 15 residues. From germline, CDR1 is MNHNS and CDR2 SASEGT. V dropped 5 bases and J dropped 9 bases, with 21 bases sitting between them. The DNA of the CDR3 is TGTGCCAGCAGTCCGGGAGTCCCCTCTTTTGACACGCAGTATTTT. As protein: CASSPGVPSFDTQYF.

The chain links TRBV7-2 to TRBJ2-5, with 7 bases lining up with TRBD1. Germline assignment: CDR1 SGHTA and CDR2 FQGNSA. The CDR3 is 15 residues long. With V trimmed by 5 bases and J by 2 bases, 8 bases remained unmatched. The CDR3 nucleotides read TGTGCCAGCAGCCCGGGACAGAGAATGCAAGAGACCCAGTACTTC. Residues: CASSPGQRMQETQYF.

The J gene is TRBJ1-2, the V gene TRBV27, with TRBD1 identical over 7 bases. The CDR3 extends over 15 amino acids. Germline V gene sequence: CDR1 MNHEY, CDR2 SMNVEV (reference sequence). V shed 5 bases, J shed 2 bases, and the junction held 8 bases outside the gene matches. The CDR3 reads CASSDLRTGNYGYTF. Here the CDR3 DNA reads TGTGCCAGCAGTGATTTAAGGACAGGAAACTATGGCTACACCTTC.

The CDR3 DNA sequence: TGTGCCAGCAGCTTAGAGAGAGCGGGAGTGGAGACCCAGTACTTC. The encoded protein is CASSLERAGVETQYF. The rearrangement links TRBV11-2 to TRBJ2-5; 8 bases align to TRBD2. Germline CDR1 is SGHAT and CDR2 is FQNNGV. The CDR3 length is 15 residues. Trimming cost V 0 bases and J 5 bases; bases outside gene matches: 5.

The gene calls are TRBV30 and TRBJ2-1, with D unclear. CDR3 length equals 10 residues. Per germline, CDR1 GTSNPN and CDR2 SVGIG (reference sequence). The ends were cut back, 2 bases at V and 8 bases at J, with 4 bases in the middle. CDR3 nucleotide sequence: TGTGCCTGGAGTTATGATGAGCAGTTCTTC. It translates to CAWSYDEQFF.

CDR3 residues: CASSISGSPLYEQYF. DNA of the CDR3: TGTGCCAGCAGCATTAGCGGGAGTCCTCTCTACGAGCAGTACTTC. The chain employs TRBV9 and TRBJ2-7, with 9 positions matching TRBD2. The CDR3 runs to 15 residues. V lost 4 bases, J lost 3 bases, and 8 bases stayed unmatched. The germline CDR1 and CDR2 sequences are SGDLS and YYNGEE.

The chain carries TRBV5-6 and TRBJ2-2, with D unclear. The CDR3 sequence is 16 residues long. Trimming shortened V by 4 bases and J by 0 bases, and 13 bases separated the two germline ends. Germline values: CDR1 SGHDT, CDR2 YYEEEE. The CDR3 DNA reads TGTGCCAGCAGCCCAACAGCCACCGCGAACACCGGGGAGCTGTTTTTT. It codes for CASSPTATANTGELFF. The whole variable domain, filled in from reference TRBV5-6 and TRBJ2-2, reads DAGVTQSPTHLIKTRGQQVTLRCSPKSGHDTVSWYQQALGQGPQFIFQYYEEEERQRGNFPDRFSGHQFPNYSSELNVNALLLGDSALYLCASSPTATANTGELFFGEGSRLTVL.

In nucleotides, the CDR3 is TGTGCCGCGCGCCGCTCGAGGGGACAGGGGGAGCAGTACTTC. Amino acid sequence: CAARRSRGQGEQYF. J is TRBJ2-7 and V is TRBV6-1; 10 positions match TRBD1. Germline CDR1 is MNHNS and CDR2 is SASEGT. J was trimmed by 7 bases and V by 11 bases; bases with no gene match: 14. This CDR3 comprises 14 residues.

The V call is TRBV5-1, the J call TRBJ2-2; possible D gene TRBD2, 6 bases. The CDR3 has 14 residues. Germline CDR1 reads SGHRS; CDR2 reads YFSETQ. V lost 3 bases, J lost 7 bases, and 13 bases lay in between. CDR3 protein: CASSSNPAGGELFF. In DNA form, the CDR3 reads TGCGCCAGCAGCTCGAACCCAGCGGGCGGGGAGCTGTTTTTT.

The rearrangement joins TRBV29-1 to TRBJ1-2, with TRBD1 matching 10 bases. Unmatched junction bases numbered 7, after V lost 5 bases and J lost 1 base. The CDR3 spans 15 residues. Germline V lookup: CDR1 SQVTM, CDR2 ANQGSEA. CDR3 region: CSVYGQGDINYGYTF. The CDR3 nucleotides read TGCAGCGTTTACGGACAGGGGGATATTAACTATGGCTACACCTTC.

The rearrangement joins TRBV5-5 to TRBJ2-7; perhaps TRBD1 as D (6 bases). Germline CDR1 and CDR2: SGHKS and YYEKEE (reference sequence). V was clipped by 2 bases and J by 6 bases, with 18 bases between them. The CDR3 is 15 residues long. CDR3 DNA: TGTGCCAGCAGCTTTCAGGCAGGGGACATCTTCGAGCAGTACTTC. This sequence encodes CASSFQAGDIFEQYF.

The chain uses TRBV27 and TRBJ2-1; a weak D match, TRBD1 (7 bases). V was clipped by 6 bases and J by 0 bases, with 12 bases between them. This CDR3 is built from 15 residues. Germline V CDR1 and CDR2: MNHEY, SMNVEV (reference sequence). In DNA form, the CDR3 reads TGTGCCAGCAGACCAGGGGGGAGCTCCTACAATGAGCAGTTCTTC. Translation: CASRPGGSSYNEQFF.

The chain links TRBV4-1 to TRBJ1-4; 12 nucleotides align to TRBD1. CDR3 length: 17 residues. V lost 5 bases to trimming and J lost 4 bases; unmatched junction nucleotides: 8. In germline, CDR1 is MGHRA, CDR2 YSYEKL. CDR3 in amino acids: CASSSRDRGPGNEKLFF. The CDR3 DNA reads TGCGCCAGCAGCTCCCGGGACAGGGGGCCCGGTAATGAAAAACTGTTTTTT.

The genes are TRBV18 and TRBJ2-3, with TRBD2 matching 9 bases. Per germline, CDR1 KGHSH and CDR2 LQKENI. CDR3 length: 19 amino acids. Germline trimming cut 6 bases from V and 2 bases from J; bases unmatched to any gene: 18. DNA for the CDR3: TGTGCCAGCTCTCGAATGGGGCTGGCTAGCGGGGACTCCACAGATACGCAGTATTTT. This encodes CASSRMGLASGDSTDTQYF.

This chain connects TRBV5-6 to TRBJ1-4; D call uncertain. Germline lookup yields CDR1 SGHDT and CDR2 YYEEEE. The CDR3 consists of 14 residues. Trimming stripped 1 base from V and 6 bases from J, with 10 bases between. CDR3 bases: TGTGCCAGCAGCTTGAGGCAGAGAGATGAAAAACTGTTTTTT. This sequence encodes CASSLRQRDEKLFF.

The V call is TRBV7-9, the J call TRBJ2-7; 7 bases are shared with TRBD2. Losses at the gene ends were 1 base for V and 6 bases for J; bases not matched to a gene: 6. Germline assignment: CDR1 SEHNR and CDR2 FQNEAQ (reference sequence). The CDR3 extends over 14 amino acids. The CDR3, as DNA: TGTGCCAGCAGCTTAGTGGGTGGGGGGGTCGAGCAGTACTTC. As protein: CASSLVGGGVEQYF.